Detailed here is one T cell receptor (beta chain). CDR1 is SGHTA and CDR2 is FQGNSA in the germline V gene. With V trimmed by 5 bases and J by 7 bases, 1 base remained unmatched. This CDR3 is 12 amino acids long. The data stem from a study of cytomegalovirus exposure and HLA in healthy donors. Use of 60 Vbeta and 13 Jbeta primers characterized the PCR. The assay was immunoSEQ multiplex PCR, and TCRdb's table has in-frame clones only and misses some. The data contain 150,000 to 200,000 clones, around 75% of them seen just once; the ten biggest clones take up approximately 5.4%. This TCR came from a woman aged 25 to 45 in good health and CMV-seropositive. The sample comprised PBMCs. This chain links TRBV7-2 with TRBJ2-5, with TRBD2 matching 10 bases. The CDR3 DNA reads as TGTGCCAGCAGCAGCGGGGGGGTGACCCAGTACTTC. Its protein product is CASSSGGVTQYF.